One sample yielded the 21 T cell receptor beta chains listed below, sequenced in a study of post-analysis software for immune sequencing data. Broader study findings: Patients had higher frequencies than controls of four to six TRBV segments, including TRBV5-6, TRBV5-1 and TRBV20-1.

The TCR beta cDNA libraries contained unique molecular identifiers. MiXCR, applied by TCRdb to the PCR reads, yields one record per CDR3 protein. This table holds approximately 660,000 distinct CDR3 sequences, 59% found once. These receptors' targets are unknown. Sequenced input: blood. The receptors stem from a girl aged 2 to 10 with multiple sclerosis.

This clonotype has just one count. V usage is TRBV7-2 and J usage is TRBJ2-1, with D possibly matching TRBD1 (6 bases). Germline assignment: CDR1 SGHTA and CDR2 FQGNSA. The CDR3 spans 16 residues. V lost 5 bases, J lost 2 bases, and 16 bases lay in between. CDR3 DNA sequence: TGTGCCAGCAGCCGAACAGGGTCCCAAGCCTACAATGAGCAGTTCTTC. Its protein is CASSRTGSQAYNEQFF.

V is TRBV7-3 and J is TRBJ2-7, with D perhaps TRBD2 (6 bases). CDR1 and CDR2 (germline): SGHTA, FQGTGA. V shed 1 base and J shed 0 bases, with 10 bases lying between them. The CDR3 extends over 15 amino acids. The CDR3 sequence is CASSLRRGNSYEQYF. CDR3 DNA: TGTGCCAGCAGCTTAAGGCGGGGAAACTCCTACGAGCAGTACTTC.

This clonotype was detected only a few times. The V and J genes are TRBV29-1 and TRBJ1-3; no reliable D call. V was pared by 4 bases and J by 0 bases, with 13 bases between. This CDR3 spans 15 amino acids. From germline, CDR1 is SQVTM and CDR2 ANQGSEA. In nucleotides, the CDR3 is TGCAGCGTTGCCAGGTCGCAGTCCTCTGGAAACACCATATATTTT. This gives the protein CSVARSQSSGNTIYF.

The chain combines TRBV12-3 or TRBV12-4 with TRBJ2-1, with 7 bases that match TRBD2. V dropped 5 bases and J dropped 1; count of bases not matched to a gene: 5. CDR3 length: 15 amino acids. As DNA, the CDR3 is TGTGCCAGCAGTGAAGCGGGGAAATCCTACAATGAGCAGTTCTTC. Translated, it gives CASSEAGKSYNEQFF.

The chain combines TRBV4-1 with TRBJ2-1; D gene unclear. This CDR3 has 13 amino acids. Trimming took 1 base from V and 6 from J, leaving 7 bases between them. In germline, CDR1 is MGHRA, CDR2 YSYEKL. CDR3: CASSQVNSNEQFF. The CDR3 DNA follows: TGCGCCAGCAGCCAAGTGAATAGCAATGAGCAGTTCTTC.

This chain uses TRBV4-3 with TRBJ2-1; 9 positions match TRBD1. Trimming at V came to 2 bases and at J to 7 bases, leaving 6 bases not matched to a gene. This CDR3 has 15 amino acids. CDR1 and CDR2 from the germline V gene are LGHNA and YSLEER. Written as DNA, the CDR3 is TGCGCCAGCAGCCAACCGGGACAGGGTGGGAATGAGCAGTTCTTC. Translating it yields CASSQPGQGGNEQFF.

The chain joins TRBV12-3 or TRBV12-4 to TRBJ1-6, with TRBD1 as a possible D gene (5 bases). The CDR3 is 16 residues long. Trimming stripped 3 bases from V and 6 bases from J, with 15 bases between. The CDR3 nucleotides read TGTGCCAGCAGTTTTGGGGGACCGGGGGGTAATTCACCCCTCCACTTT. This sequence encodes CASSFGGPGGNSPLHF.

The CDR3 DNA is TGTGCCAGCAGTCGACATTACAATGAGCAGTTCTTC. As protein: CASSRHYNEQFF. The chain recombines TRBV6-6 with TRBJ2-1; D ambiguous. This CDR3 region has 12 residues. The V and J ends lost 5 bases and 4 bases respectively, with 6 bases between them. Per germline, CDR1 MNHNY and CDR2 SVGAGI (reference sequence).

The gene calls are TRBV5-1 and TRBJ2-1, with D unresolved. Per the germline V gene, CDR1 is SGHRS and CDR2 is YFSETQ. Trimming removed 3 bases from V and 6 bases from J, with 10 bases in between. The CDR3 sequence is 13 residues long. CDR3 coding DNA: TGCGCCAGCAGCTCGGCTGCATGCAATGAGCAGTTCTTC. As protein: CASSSAACNEQFF.

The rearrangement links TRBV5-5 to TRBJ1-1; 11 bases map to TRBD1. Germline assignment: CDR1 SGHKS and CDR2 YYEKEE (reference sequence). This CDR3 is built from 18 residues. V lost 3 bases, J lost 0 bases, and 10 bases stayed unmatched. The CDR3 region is CASSSPGDRGYLNTEAFF. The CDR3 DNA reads TGTGCCAGCAGCTCCCCTGGGGACAGGGGGTACCTGAACACTGAAGCTTTCTTT.

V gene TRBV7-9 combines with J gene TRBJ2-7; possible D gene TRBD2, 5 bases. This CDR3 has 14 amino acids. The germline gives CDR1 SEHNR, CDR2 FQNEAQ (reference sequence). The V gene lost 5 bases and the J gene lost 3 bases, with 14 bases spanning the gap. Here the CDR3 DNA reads TGTGCCAGCAGCCCTCTTTCCGCGGGCTACGAGCAGTACTTC. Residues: CASSPLSAGYEQYF.

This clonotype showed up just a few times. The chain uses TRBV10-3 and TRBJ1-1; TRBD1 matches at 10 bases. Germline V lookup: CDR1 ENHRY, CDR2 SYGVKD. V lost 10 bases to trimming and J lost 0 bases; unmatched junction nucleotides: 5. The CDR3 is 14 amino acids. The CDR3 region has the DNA TGTGCCACGGAGACAGGGGGCCTGAACACTGAAGCTTTCTTT. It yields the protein CATETGGLNTEAFF.

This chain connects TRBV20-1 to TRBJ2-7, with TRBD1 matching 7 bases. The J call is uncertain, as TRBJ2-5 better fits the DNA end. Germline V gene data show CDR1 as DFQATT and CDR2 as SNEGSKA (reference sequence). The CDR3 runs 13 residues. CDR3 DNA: TGCAGTGCTATAGGGGGCCGGTGGGAGACCCAGTACTTC. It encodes CSAIGGRWETQYF.

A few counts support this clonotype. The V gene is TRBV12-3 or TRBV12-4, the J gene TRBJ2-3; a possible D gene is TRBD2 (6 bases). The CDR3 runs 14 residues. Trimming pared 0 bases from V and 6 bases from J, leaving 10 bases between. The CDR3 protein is CASSLASREDTQYF. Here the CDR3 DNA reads TGTGCCAGCAGTTTAGCTAGCCGGGAGGATACGCAGTATTTT.

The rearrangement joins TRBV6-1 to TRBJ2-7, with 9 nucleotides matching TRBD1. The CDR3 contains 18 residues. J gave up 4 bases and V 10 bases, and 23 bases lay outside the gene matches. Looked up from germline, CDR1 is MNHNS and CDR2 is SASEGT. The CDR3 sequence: CANTNLPGQGDNRYEQYF. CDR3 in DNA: TGTGCCAACACAAACTTACCGGGACAGGGCGATAATAGGTACGAGCAGTACTTC.

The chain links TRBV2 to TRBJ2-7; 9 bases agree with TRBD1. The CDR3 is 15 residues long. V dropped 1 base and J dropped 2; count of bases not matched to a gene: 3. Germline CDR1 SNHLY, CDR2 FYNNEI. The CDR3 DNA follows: TGTGCCAGCAGTGAAGAGGGACAGGGAACCTACGAGCAGTACTTC. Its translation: CASSEEGQGTYEQYF.

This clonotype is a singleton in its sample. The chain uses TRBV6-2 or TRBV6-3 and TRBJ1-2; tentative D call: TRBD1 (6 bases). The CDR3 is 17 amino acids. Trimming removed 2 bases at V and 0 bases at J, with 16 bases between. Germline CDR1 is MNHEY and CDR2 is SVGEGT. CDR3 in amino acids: CASSYGTSGTTNYGYTF. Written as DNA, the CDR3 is TGTGCCAGCAGTTACGGGACCTCGGGGACAACTAACTATGGCTACACCTTC.

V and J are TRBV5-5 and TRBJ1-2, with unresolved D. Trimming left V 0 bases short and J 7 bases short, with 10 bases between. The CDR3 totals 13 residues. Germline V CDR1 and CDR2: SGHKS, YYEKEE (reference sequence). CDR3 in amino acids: CASSLVTGSGYTF. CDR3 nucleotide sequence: TGTGCCAGCAGCTTGGTCACGGGAAGTGGCTACACCTTC.

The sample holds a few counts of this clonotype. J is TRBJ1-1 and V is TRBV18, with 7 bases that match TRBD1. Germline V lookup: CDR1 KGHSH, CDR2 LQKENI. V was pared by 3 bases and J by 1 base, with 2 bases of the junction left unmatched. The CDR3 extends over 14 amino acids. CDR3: CASSPDRTNTEAFF. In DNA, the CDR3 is TGTGCCAGCTCACCGGACAGGACGAACACTGAAGCTTTCTTT.

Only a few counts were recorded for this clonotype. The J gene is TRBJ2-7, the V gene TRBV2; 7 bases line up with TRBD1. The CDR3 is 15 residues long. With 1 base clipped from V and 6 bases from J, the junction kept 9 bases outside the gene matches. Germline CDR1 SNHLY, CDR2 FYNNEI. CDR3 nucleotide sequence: TGTGCCAGCAGTGAAGGGGGATCAGGGGGTCTCGAGCAGTACTTC. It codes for CASSEGGSGGLEQYF.

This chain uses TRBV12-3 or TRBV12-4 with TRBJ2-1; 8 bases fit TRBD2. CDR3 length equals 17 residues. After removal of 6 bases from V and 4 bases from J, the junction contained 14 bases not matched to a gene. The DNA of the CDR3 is TGTGCCAGCAGGGCCCTCAACGGGGGGGCCGGATACAATGAGCAGTTCTTC. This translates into CASRALNGGAGYNEQFF.